This T cell receptor (beta chain) was observed in a study of cytomegalovirus exposure and HLA in healthy donors. The PCR was carried out with 60 Vbeta primers and 13 Jbeta primers. The data were produced by immunoSEQ multiplex PCR, yet TCRdb's version contains in-frame clones alone and is incomplete. This sample's table has 45,000 to 60,000 clones. Trimming took 5 bases from V and 0 from J; bases not matched to a gene: 5. Per the germline V gene, CDR1 is PRHDT and CDR2 is FYEKMQ (reference sequence). This CDR3 has 15 residues. The receptor's source is a male donor in good health and CMV-seronegative. Specimen: PBMCs. The chain has TRBV13 and TRBJ2-7; 9 bases map to TRBD1. CDR3 sequence: CASSLYRGPSYEQYF. The CDR3 nucleotides read TGTGCCAGCAGCCTGTACAGGGGGCCCTCCTACGAGCAGTACTTC.